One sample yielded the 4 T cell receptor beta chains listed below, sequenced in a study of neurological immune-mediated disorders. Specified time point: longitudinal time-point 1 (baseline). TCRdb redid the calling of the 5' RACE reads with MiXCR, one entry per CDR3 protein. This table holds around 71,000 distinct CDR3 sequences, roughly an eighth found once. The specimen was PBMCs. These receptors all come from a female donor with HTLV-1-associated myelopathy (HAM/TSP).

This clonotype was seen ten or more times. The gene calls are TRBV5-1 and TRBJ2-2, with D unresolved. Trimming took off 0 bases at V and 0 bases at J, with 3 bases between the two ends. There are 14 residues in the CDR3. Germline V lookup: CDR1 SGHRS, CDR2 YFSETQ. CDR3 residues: CASSLEPNTGELFF. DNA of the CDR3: TGCGCCAGCAGCTTGGAGCCGAACACCGGGGAGCTGTTTTTT.

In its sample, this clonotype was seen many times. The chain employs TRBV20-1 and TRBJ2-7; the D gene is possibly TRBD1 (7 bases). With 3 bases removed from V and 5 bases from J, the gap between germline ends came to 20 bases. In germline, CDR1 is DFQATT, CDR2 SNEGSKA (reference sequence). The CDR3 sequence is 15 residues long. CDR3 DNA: TGCAGTGCTAGGGTCGTGGGCAGGGGGGCGGACGAGCAGTACTTC. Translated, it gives CSARVVGRGADEQYF.

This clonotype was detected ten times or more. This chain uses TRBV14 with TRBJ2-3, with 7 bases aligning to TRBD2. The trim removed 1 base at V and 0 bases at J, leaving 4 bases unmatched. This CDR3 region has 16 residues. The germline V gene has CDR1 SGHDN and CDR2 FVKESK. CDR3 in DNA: TGTGCCAGCAGCCAAGTTGTGGGGGGGAGCACAGATACGCAGTATTTT. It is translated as CASSQVVGGSTDTQYF.

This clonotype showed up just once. The CDR3 loop is CASYTTGTGSGDTQYF. CDR3 in DNA: TGTGCCAGCTATACCACTGGGACAGGGTCTGGAGATACGCAGTATTTT. The chain joins TRBV28 to TRBJ2-3; 9 bases line up with TRBD1. Trimming at V came to 8 bases and at J to 5 bases, leaving 14 bases not matched to a gene. The CDR3 runs 16 residues. Germline V gene sequence: CDR1 MDHEN, CDR2 SYDVKM.